This T cell receptor (beta chain) was obtained from a study of shared clonotypes between healthy human individuals. Naive CD8 populations comprised CD45RO-negative cells positively selected for CCR7, excluding terminally differentiated effector memory CD45RA+ cells. The study drew all its donors from Caucasian adults living in Nashville, Tennessee. As regards this clone: What it binds is not known.

Germline-derived CDR1 and CDR2 are LNHDA and SQIVND (reference sequence). Trimming removed 1 base from V and 6 bases from J; junction bases left unmatched: 7. The CDR3 runs to 16 residues. The assay was run at deep level. The protocol was immunoSEQ multiplex PCR, while the TCRdb copy is restricted to in-frame clones and leaves out a portion. This sample has over 2 million clones; about 95% occur once, and the top ten carry about 1.1%. The study's findings and limits: Measured sharing among donors was expected to vary with sequencing depth.

The sequence was obtained from a man younger than 35 in good health. This chain joins TRBV19 and TRBJ2-3; 10 nucleotides match TRBD2. Sample: naive CD8+ T cells sorted from blood. In DNA form, the CDR3 reads TGTGCCAGTAGTATAGGGTTAGCGGGAGGTCGGGATACGCAGTATTTT. It encodes CASSIGLAGGRDTQYF.